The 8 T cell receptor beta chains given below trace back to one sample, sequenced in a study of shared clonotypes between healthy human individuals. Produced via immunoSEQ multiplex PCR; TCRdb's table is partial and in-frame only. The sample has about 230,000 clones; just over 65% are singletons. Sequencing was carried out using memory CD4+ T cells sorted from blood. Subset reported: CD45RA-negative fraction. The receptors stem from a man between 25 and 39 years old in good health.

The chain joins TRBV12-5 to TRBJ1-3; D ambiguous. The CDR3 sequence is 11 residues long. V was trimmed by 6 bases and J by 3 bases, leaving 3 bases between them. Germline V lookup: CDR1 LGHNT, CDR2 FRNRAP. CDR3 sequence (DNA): TGTGCTAGTGGCCTTGGAAACACCATATATTTT. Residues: CASGLGNTIYF. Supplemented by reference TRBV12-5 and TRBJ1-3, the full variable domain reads DARVTQTPRHKVTEMGQEVTMRCQPILGHNTVFWYRQTMMQGLELLAYFRNRAPLDDSGMPKDRFSAEMPDATLATLKIQPSEPRDSAVYFCASGLGNTIYFGEGSWLTVV.

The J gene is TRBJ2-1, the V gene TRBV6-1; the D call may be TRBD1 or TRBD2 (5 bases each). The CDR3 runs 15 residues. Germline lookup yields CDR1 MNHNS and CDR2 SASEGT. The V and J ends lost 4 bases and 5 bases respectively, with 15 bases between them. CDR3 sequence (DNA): TGTGCCAGCAGTGGAGAGGGGTTAAGGGACAATGAGCAGTTCTTC. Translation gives CASSGEGLRDNEQFF.

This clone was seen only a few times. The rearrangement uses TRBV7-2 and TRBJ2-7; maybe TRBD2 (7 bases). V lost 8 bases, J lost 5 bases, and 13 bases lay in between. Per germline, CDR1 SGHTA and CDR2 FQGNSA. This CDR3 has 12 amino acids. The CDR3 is CASRRGADEQYF. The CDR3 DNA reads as TGTGCCAGCCGCCGGGGGGCCGACGAGCAGTACTTC.

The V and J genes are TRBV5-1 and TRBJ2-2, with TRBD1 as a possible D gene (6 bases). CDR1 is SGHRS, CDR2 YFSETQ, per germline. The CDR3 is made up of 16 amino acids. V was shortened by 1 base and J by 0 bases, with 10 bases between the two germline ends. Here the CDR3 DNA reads TGCGCCAGCAGCTTGATGGGGACAACGAACACCGGGGAGCTGTTTTTT. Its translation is CASSLMGTTNTGELFF.

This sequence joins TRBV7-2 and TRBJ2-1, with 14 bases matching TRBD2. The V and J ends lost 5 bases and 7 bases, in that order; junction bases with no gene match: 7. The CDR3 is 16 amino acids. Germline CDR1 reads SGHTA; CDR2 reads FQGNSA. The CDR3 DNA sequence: TGTGCCAGCAGCCAACGGACTAGCGGGAGGCTAAATGAGCAGTTCTTC. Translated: CASSQRTSGRLNEQFF.

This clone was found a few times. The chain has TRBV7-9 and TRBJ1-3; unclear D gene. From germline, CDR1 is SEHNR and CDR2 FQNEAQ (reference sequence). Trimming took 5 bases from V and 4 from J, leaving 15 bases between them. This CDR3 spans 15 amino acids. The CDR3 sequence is CASSPPSGPGNTIYF. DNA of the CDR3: TGTGCCAGCAGCCCTCCCTCGGGCCCCGGAAACACCATATATTTT.

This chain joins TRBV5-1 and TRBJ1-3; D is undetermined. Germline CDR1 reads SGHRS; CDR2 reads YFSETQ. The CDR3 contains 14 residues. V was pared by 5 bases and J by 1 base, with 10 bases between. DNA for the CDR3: TGCGCCAGCAGTTCAGGCGCATCTGGAAACACCATATATTTT. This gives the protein CASSSGASGNTIYF.

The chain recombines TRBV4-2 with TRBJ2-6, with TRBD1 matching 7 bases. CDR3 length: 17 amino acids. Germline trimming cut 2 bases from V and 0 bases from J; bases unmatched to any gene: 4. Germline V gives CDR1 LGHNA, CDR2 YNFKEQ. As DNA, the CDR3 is TGTGCCAGCAGCCAATGGGACAGCGGCTCTGGGGCCAACGTCCTGACTTTC. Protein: CASSQWDSGSGANVLTF.